The 4 T cell receptor beta chains below come from one sample, sequenced in a study of OX40 agonist ivuxolimab in advanced cancers. The library was made by the immunoSEQ multiplex PCR assay. The table comes from immuneACCESS by way of TCRdb, which keeps in-frame sequences with V and J called. Part of the clones is missing from these tables; in studies checked, under half for an unresolved V gene and the rest for unknown reasons. This sample gives about 46,000 clones in total; 88% of them show up just once. Roughly three fifths of the sample goes to the ten largest clones. Sample: CD4+ or CD8+ T cells sorted from blood, taken in a trial of the OX40 agonist ivuxolimab. The source of these receptors is an adult with an advanced solid tumor such as melanoma, head and neck, liver or kidney cancer.

V and J are TRBV29-1 and TRBJ1-3; D is possibly TRBD1 (5 bases). There are 13 residues in the CDR3. V shed 6 bases and J shed 2 bases, with 11 bases lying between them. Germline lookup yields CDR1 SQVTM and CDR2 ANQGSEA. The CDR3 loop is CSVIAGPGNTIYF. CDR3 nucleotides: TGCAGCGTCATCGCGGGGCCTGGAAACACCATATATTTT. The full variable domain, rest sourced from reference TRBV29-1 and TRBJ1-3, is SAVISQKPSRDICQRGTSLTIQCQVDSQVTMMFWYRQQPGQSLTLIATANQGSEATYESGFVIDKFPISRPNLTFSTLTVSNMSPEDSSIYLCSVIAGPGNTIYFGEGSWLTVV.

The chain uses TRBV29-1 and TRBJ2-5; the D is unclear. This CDR3 is built from 13 residues. Germline loops: CDR1 SQVTM, CDR2 ANQGSEA. V lost 6 bases, J lost 4 bases, and 15 bases lay in between. The CDR3 sequence: CSVPTPEAETQYF. The CDR3 DNA follows: TGCAGCGTCCCGACCCCAGAGGCAGAGACCCAGTACTTC.

The V call is TRBV18, the J call TRBJ1-2; D is possibly TRBD1 (5 bases). CDR3 size: 14 residues. Trimming left V 2 bases short and J 6 bases short, with 13 bases between. Germline V gene data show CDR1 as KGHSH and CDR2 as LQKENI. CDR3 DNA: TGTGCCAGCTCACCAGGGGCATCGCCCCATGGCTACACCTTC. Encoded protein: CASSPGASPHGYTF.

The genes are TRBV6-6 and TRBJ2-1; 7 bases match TRBD1. CDR3 length equals 13 residues. Unmatched junction bases numbered 6, after V lost 7 bases and J lost 6 bases. Looked up from germline, CDR1 is MNHNY and CDR2 is SVGAGI (reference sequence). The CDR3 loop reads CASTQGKGNEQFF. CDR3 in DNA: TGTGCCAGCACACAGGGGAAGGGCAATGAGCAGTTCTTC.